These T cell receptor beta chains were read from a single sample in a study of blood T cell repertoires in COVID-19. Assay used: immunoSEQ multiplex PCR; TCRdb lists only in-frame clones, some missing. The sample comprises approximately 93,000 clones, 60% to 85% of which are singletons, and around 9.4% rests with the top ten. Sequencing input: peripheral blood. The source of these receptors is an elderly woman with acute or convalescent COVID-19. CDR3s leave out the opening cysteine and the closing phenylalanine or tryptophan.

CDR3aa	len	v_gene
ASRRVTGELF	10	TRBV28
ASSFTSGKETQY	12	TRBV28
SVQGSHQEAF	10	TRBV29-1
ASSIPPYEQY	10	TRBV5-1
ASSLGLADYTDTQY	14	TRBV5-1
ASISIGGFYGYT	12	TRBV19
ASSQDGALAGVGVQY	15	TRBV4-1
ASRHQDRSYEQY	12	TRBV6-6
ASSPTNYGYT	10	TRBV12-3/TRBV12-4
ASSLSETGGNEQF	13	TRBV11-2
ASSIEAGFGNYGYT	14	TRBV19
ASSVVEGGIHYGYT	14	TRBV9
ASSPGLAGGYDYEQY	15	TRBV7-2
ASSQEGWSGGITGELF	16	TRBV3-1/TRBV3-2
ASSQEEDRGYEQY	13	TRBV4-3
ASSLRTVGANVLT	13	TRBV7-2
ASSIGAAYNQPQH	13	TRBV19
ASSLPGNSNQPQH	13	TRBV7-9
ASSPPTSGGADTQY	14	TRBV3-1/TRBV3-2
ASSYSTSGGTDTQY	14	TRBV6-5
ASRSGLMNTEAF	12	TRBV7-9
ASSPGQGGNEQF	12	TRBV18
ASSLTGLSNQPQH	13	TRBV18
ASSLVSGRRDNEQF	14	TRBV7-6
ASSFGADYQPQH	12	TRBV7-2
ASSANNNSPLH	11	TRBV9
ASSAGVTGNTIY	12	TRBV5-1
ASSLISQGLRGELF	14	TRBV6-2/TRBV6-3
ASSAGQRNNEQF	12	TRBV5-8
ASSFHRGDYEQY	12	TRBV6-5
ASSLSTDISYEQY	13	TRBV7-2
ASSPNEGTSGVGETQY	16	TRBV4-3
ASSFAVQETQY	11	TRBV7-2
ASSHEPTGNYGYT	13	TRBV4-2
ASRTGNYGYT	10	TRBV6-5
AWSVAGTGNTIY	12	TRBV30
AISESRGAGEKLF	13	TRBV10-3
ASSYPVPGLAGGPTSYEQY	19	TRBV6-2/TRBV6-3
ASSSDSSGNTIY	12	TRBV9
ASSPSGGSNTEAF	13	TRBV3-1/TRBV3-2
ASSLEGGNTGELF	13	TRBV7-2
ASSPARGGSHSYEQY	15	TRBV6-6
ASSGRQGDYGYT	12	TRBV25-1
ASSLAGTRFSEQY	13	TRBV11-2
ASSDPDRFTDTQY	13	TRBV6-5
ASRPQGNEQY	10	TRBV6-6
ASSPPMRSGDWDTQY	15	TRBV7-8
ASSVRGNTEAF	11	TRBV9
ATSREGTGANYGYT	14	TRBV15
ASSLSGGGGTDTQY	14	TRBV27
ASSLEAGGLTEAF	13	TRBV28
ASSPYQGAGEKLF	13	TRBV25-1
ATGQNSNQPQH	11	TRBV6-5